This TCR beta chain was observed in a study of cytomegalovirus exposure and HLA in healthy donors. Study results and caveats: The study put around 180 TCR beta chains on its list as cytomegalovirus-associated. Confirmation in vitro established that a few CMV-associated chains were specific for CMV antigens. It was reportedly the case that the classifier diagnosed cytomegalovirus status with high specificity and sensitivity.

Germline CDR1 SGHTA, CDR2 FQGNSA. There are 15 residues in the CDR3. The V end lost 1 base, the J end lost 3 bases, and 10 bases lay between the germline ends. Data came from immunoSEQ multiplex PCR; TCRdb stores just in-frame clones and leaves some out. This table holds 220,000 or so clones, over 70% found once. With regard to this clone: The antigen is undetermined.

The sequence derives from a woman aged 25 to 39 in good health and CMV-seropositive. Sequenced: PBMCs. The chain is built from TRBV7-2 and TRBJ1-5; D gene unclear. CDR3 residues: CASSLVGQNNQPQHF. CDR3 coding DNA: TGTGCCAGCAGCTTAGTAGGGCAGAACAATCAGCCCCAGCATTTT.